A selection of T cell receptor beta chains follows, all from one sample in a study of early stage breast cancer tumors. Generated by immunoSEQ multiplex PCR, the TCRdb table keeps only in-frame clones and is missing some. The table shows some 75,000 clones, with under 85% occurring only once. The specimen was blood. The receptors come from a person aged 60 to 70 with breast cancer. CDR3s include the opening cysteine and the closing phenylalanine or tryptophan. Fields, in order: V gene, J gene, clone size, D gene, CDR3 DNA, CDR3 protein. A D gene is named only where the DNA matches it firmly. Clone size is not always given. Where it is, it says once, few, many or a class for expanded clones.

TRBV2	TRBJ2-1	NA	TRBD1	TGTGCCAGCAGTGATTTGGGACAGGGCTACAATGAGCAGTTCTTC	CASSDLGQGYNEQFF
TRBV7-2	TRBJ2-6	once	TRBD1	TGTGCCAGCGGGGGACAGGAGATTTACAGCTCTGGGGCCAACGTCCTGACTTTC	CASGGQEIYSSGANVLTF
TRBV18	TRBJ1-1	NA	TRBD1	TGTGCCAGCTCACCAATGGGGACAGCGAACACTGAAGCTTTCTTT	CASSPMGTANTEAFF
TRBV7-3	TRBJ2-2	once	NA	TGTGCCAGCAGCTTTGGACTGTTCACCGGGGAGCTGTTTTTT	CASSFGLFTGELFF
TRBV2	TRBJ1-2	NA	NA	TGTGCCAGCTGGGAGGGTTCCGGCTATGGCTACACCTTC	CASWEGSGYGYTF
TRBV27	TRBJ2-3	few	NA	TGTGCCAGCAGTTTAGGGATCGCGGTAGGCACAGATACGCAGTATTTT	CASSLGIAVGTDTQYF
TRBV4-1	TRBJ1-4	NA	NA	TGCGCCAGCAGCCAAGGGCAGGGTAATGAAAAACTGTTTTTT	CASSQGQGNEKLFF
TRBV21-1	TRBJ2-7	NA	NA	TGTGCCAGCAGCAAACGGTACGAGCAGTACTTC	CASSKRYEQYF
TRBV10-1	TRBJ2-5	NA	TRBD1	TGCGCCAACGTCAGGGGGCCGGAGACCCAGTACTTC	CANVRGPETQYF
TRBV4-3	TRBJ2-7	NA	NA	TGCGCCAGCAGCCCCGGGCCGGCTCAGCTCAGCGAGCAGTACTTC	CASSPGPAQLSEQYF
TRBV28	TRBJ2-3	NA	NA	TGTGCCAGCCAGCCTAGCACAGATACGCAGTATTTT	CASQPSTDTQYF
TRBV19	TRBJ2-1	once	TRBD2	TGTGCCAGTAGTAGAAGATCCGGGACTAGCGTTAACAATGAGCAGTTCTTC	CASSRRSGTSVNNEQFF
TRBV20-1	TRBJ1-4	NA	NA	TGCAGTGCCAACCTCGGGGAAAAACTGTTTTTT	CSANLGEKLFF
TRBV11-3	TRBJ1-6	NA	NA	TGTGCCAGCACCCAACAAGGCTCCTTGAGCTCCTATAATTCACCCCTCCACTTT	CASTQQGSLSSYNSPLHF
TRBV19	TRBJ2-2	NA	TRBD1	TGTGCCAGCCGCGGGGACAGGGGACCCACCGGGGAGCTGTTTTTT	CASRGDRGPTGELFF
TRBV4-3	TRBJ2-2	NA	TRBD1	TGCGCCAGCAGCCAAGGGACAGGAGCGAACACCGGGGAGCTGTTTTTT	CASSQGTGANTGELFF
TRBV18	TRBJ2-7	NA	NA	TGTGCCAGCTCACCGGAGACGACACCGACCTACGAGCAGTACTTC	CASSPETTPTYEQYF
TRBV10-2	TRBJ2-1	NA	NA	TGCGCCAGCACTTCTAGGACGGCTGGAGCCTACAATGAGCAGTTCTTC	CASTSRTAGAYNEQFF
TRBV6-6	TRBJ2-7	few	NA	TGTGCCAGCAGTTACACGCGCAAGGAGCAGTACTTC	CASSYTRKEQYF
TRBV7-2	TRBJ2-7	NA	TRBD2	TGTGCCAGCAGCTTCACTAGCGGGAGAGCCAACGAGCAGTACTTC	CASSFTSGRANEQYF
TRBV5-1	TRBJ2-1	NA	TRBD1	TGCGCCAGCAGCCCGGACAGGGGGCACAATGAGCAGTTCTTC	CASSPDRGHNEQFF
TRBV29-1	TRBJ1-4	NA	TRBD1	TGCAGCGTTGGAGCCTTAGGGACAGACAATGAAAAACTGTTTTTT	CSVGALGTDNEKLFF
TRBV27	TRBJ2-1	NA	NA	TGTGCCAGCAGTTCCCTACTGCCGCAGGGCCGAACCTACAATGAGCAGTTCTTC	CASSSLLPQGRTYNEQFF
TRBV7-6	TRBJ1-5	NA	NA	TGTGCCAGCAGCTCGAGGCTGAATCAGCCCCAGCATTTT	CASSSRLNQPQHF
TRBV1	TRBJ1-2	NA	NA	TGCACCAGCAGCCAAGACCCGAAGAACTATGGCTACACCTTC	CTSSQDPKNYGYTF
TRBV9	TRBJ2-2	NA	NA	TGTGCAAGCGCACGCGGCGGGGAGCTGTTTTTT	CASARGGELFF
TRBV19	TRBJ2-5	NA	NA	TGTGCCAGTAGCCCTCGGGTGGCGGGAGAGACCCAGTACTTC	CASSPRVAGETQYF
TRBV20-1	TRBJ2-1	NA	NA	TGCAGTGCTCGAGGGAACAATGAGCAGTTCTTC	CSARGNNEQFF
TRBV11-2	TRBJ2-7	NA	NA	TGTGCCAGCAGCTTAGTAGGGGCTGATTCCTACGAGCAGTACTTC	CASSLVGADSYEQYF
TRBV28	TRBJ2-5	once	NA	TGTGCCAGCAGTAGGCTCGGGACTTCACAGTACTTC	CASSRLGTSQYF
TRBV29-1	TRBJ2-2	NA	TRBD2	TGCAGCGTTGAGGCAGCGGGAGGTTTCTACACCGGGGAGCTGTTTTTT	CSVEAAGGFYTGELFF
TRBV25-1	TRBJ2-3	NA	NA	TGTGCCAGTGTAGCGGTGGGCTCCACAGATACGCAGTATTTT	CASVAVGSTDTQYF
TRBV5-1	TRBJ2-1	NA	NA	TGCGCCAGCAGCTCACGGGGGGCTAGCCAGCACAATGAGCAGTTCTTC	CASSSRGASQHNEQFF
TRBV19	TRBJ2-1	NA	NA	TGTGCCAGTAGTATGGGGGCGGGAGTTCGTAATGAGCAGTTCTTC	CASSMGAGVRNEQFF
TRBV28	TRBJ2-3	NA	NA	TGTGCCAGCTCCTATGTCCCGGGGTCAGATACGCAGTATTTT	CASSYVPGSDTQYF
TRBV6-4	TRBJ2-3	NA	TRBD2	TGTGCCAGCAGTGCCGGGACTAGCGCTTCCACAGATACGCAGTATTTT	CASSAGTSASTDTQYF
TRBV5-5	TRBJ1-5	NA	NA	TGTGCCAGCAGCTTGGCGGACAGTAGCAATCAGCCCCAGCATTTT	CASSLADSSNQPQHF
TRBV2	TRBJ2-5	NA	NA	TGTGCCAGCAAGGGGGGCCTAGAGACCCAGTACTTC	CASKGGLETQYF
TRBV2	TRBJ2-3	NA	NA	TGTGCCAGCAGTGAAGACGGAGGTCTGGATACGCAGTATTTT	CASSEDGGLDTQYF
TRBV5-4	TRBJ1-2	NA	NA	TGTGCCAGCAGCTTGTCCGGTTCCTATGGCTACACCTTC	CASSLSGSYGYTF
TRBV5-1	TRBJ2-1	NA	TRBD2	TGCGCCAGCAGCCCGGGGGGGCAGGGCTCCATTGAGCAGTTCTTC	CASSPGGQGSIEQFF
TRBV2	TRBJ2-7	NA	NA	TGTGCCAGCAGTGAATACAGGTCTTCCTACGAGCAGTACTTC	CASSEYRSSYEQYF
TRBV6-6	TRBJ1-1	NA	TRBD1	TGTGCCAGCAGGTCCGGGACAGTGAACACTGAAGCTTTCTTT	CASRSGTVNTEAFF
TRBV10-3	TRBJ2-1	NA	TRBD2	TGTGCCATCAGTGAGTTGGACGGGGGGGCCGGGCAGTTCTTC	CAISELDGGAGQFF
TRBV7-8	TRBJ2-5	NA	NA	TGTGCCAGCAGCTTAGCACAGGAGACCCAGTACTTC	CASSLAQETQYF
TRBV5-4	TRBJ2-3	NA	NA	TGTGCCAGCAGCTTGGCTCCTAGCGTAGATACGCAGTATTTT	CASSLAPSVDTQYF
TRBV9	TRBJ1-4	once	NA	TGTGCCAGCAGCGTAAAGCAGGGGACGAATGAAAAACTGTTTTTT	CASSVKQGTNEKLFF
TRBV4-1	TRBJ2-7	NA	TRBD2	TGCGCCAGCAGCCAAGATCTAGCGGGGGCCCTCGAGCAGTACTTC	CASSQDLAGALEQYF
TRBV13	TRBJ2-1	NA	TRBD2	TGTGCCAGCAGCTCGGGACTAGCGGGAGGACCGCTGTGGGAGCAGTTCTTC	CASSSGLAGGPLWEQFF
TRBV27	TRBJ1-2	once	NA	TGTGCCAGCAGGCCCCCCACAGGGTTCCATGGCTACACCTTC	CASRPPTGFHGYTF
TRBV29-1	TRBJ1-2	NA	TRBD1	TGCAGCGTCGCGGGACAGGGAAAGGGCTACACCTTC	CSVAGQGKGYTF